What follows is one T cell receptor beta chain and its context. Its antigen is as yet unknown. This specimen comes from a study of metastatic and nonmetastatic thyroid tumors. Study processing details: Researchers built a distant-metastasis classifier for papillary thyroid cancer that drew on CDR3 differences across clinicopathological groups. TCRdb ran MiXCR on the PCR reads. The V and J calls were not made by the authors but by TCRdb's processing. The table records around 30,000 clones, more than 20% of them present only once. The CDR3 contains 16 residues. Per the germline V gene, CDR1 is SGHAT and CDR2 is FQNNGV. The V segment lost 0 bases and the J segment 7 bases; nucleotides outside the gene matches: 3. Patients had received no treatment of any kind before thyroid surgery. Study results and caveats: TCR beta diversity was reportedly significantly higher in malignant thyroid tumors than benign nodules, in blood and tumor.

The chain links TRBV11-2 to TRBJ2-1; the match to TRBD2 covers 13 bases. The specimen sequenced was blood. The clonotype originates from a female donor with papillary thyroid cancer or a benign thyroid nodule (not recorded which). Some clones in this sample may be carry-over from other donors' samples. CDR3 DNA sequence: TGTGCCAGCAGCTTAGAAGGGACTAGCGGGATAAATGAGCAGTTCTTC. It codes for CASSLEGTSGINEQFF.